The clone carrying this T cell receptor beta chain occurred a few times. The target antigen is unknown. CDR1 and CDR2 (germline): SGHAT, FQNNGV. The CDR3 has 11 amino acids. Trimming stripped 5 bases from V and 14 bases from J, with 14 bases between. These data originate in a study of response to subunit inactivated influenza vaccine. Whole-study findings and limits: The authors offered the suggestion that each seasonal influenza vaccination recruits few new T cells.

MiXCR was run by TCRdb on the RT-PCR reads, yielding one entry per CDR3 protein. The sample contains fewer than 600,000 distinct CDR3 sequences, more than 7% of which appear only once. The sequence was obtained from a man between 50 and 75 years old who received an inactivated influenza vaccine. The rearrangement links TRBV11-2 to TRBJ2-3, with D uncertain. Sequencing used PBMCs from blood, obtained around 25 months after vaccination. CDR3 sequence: CASSPDIVRYF. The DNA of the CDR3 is TGTGCCAGCAGCCCGGATATAGTGCGGTATTTT.